The entry below gives a single T cell receptor beta chain sequence along with its context. The antigen it recognizes is unknown. Nothing much larger sits one base from this clone, and base qualities are not available. The sample belongs to a study of T cell responses to AZD1222 COVID-19 vaccine (dated by TCRdb to the early 2020s). Regarding the research as a whole: AZD1222 recipients whose second dose came at about 4 weeks and those whose second dose came at about 12 weeks were combined into one group, since spike-specific TCR depth and breadth did not differ between the two schedules. Trial participants were enrolled into age subgroups of 18-55, 56-69 and 70-plus years, which contained about 150, 27 and 61 TCR-sequenced participants, respectively. A total of 233 trial participants underwent TCR sequencing, of whom about 210 had received two doses of AZD1222 and approximately 25 had received two doses of the MenACWY control vaccine. The study at large found these results: After two AZD1222 doses, spike-specific TCR breadth and depth were significantly higher than at day 0 and than in MenACWY recipients. CD4 TCRs associated with the vaccine covered the entire spike protein, and the dominant responses were in regions 160-218 and 743-854. No day 14 peak-response samples were available, so repertoires were characterized only after the peak T cell response. Participants were mostly white British, with more females than males. The authors suggested clonal diversity may have been underestimated. Only five or six AZD1222 recipients were SARS-CoV-2 seropositive at baseline, limiting conclusions about previously exposed vaccinees. Reportedly, close to half of the unique spike-specific TCRs recognized epitopes lying outside the regions that are mutated in the B.1.351 and B.1.1.7 variants. In the small 56-69-year group, the increase in depth fell short of significance, most likely because of low power.

The time point label for this specimen denotes: baseline before first vaccination. Vaccinee samples were obtained from the UK trials COV001 and COV002, which included a single-blind randomized controlled phase 2/3 trial of AZD1222 (ChAdOx1 nCoV-19) in healthy adults. For TCRbeta chain sequencing, PBMC samples were collected from trial participants at day 0 and at day 28 after the second dose. The CDR3 regions of human TCRbeta chains were subjected to immunosequencing. Concerning the study's data processing: Repertoire TCRs were matched against a reference library of SARS-CoV-2-specific TCRs generated with the MIRA antigen-specificity platform. Breadth meant the fraction of unique TCRs that were SARS-CoV-2-associated, whereas depth meant the fraction of total T cells that were SARS-CoV-2-associated. Each spike-specific TCR was assigned to its reactive spike region and to a CD4 or CD8 class using the MIRA data. Log10-transformed breadth and depth values were compared by one-way ANOVA with Sidak's multiple comparisons tests. TCRdb limited this immuneACCESS table to in-frame rearrangements with V and J called. A share of clones is missing; checked studies link under half to unresolved V genes, and the rest is unexplained. From that table come the V and J calls and clone size; the DNA was used to work out D and trimming. The sample yields approximately 90,000 clones; 90% were counted once. About 8% of the sample goes to the ten largest clones.

The trim is 5 bases for V and 1 base for J, with a gap of 8 bases between the germline ends. CDR1 MNHEY and CDR2 SMNVEV are derived from the germline V gene (reference sequence). The CDR3, cysteine through phenylalanine, is 14 amino acids long. The read is trimmed to its CDR3 DNA, 42 bases read in frame from base 1. The sequence derives from an adult in good health. Recombination linked TRBV27 to TRBJ1-4; the D gene is not confidently resolved. The specimen was peripheral blood, collected on day 0 of AZD1222 vaccination. The CDR3 loop reads CASSPRRTNEKLFF. The sequenced DNA: TGTGCCAGCAGTCCTCGCAGAACTAATGAAAAACTGTTTTTT.